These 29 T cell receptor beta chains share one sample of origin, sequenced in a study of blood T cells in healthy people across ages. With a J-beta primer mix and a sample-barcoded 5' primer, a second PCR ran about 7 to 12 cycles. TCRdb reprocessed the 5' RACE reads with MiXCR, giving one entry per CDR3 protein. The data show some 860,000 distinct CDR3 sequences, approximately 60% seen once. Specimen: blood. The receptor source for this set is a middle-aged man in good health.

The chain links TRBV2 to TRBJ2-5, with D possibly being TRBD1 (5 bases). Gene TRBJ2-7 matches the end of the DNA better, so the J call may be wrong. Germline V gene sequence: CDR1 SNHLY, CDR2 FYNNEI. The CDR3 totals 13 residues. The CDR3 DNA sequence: TGTGCCAGCAGTGACAGGGCCTTCTACGAGCAGTACTTC. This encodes CASSDRAFYEQYF.

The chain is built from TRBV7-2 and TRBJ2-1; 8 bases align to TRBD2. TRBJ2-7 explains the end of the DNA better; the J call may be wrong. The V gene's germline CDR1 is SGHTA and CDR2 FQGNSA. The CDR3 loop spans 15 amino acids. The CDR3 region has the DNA TGTGCCAGCAGCCGATGGGGACTAGACTCCTACGAGCAGTACTTC. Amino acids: CASSRWGLDSYEQYF.

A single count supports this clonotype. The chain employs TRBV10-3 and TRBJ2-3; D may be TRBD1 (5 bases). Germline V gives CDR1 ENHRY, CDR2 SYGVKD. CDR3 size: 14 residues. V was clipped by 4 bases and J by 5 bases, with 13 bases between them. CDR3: CAISGGPSRDTQYF. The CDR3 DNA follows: TGTGCCATCAGTGGGGGCCCCTCTCGAGATACGCAGTATTTT.

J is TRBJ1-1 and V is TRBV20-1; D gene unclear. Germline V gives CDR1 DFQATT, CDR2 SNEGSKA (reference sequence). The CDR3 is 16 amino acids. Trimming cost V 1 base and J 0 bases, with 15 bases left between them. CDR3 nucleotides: TGCAGTGCTAGAGCGGAGGGATGGCCTATGAACACTGAAGCTTTCTTT. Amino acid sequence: CSARAEGWPMNTEAFF.

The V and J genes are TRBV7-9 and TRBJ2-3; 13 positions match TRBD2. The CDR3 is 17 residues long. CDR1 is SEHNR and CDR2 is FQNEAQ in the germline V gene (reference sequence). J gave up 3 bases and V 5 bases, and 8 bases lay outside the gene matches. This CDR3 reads CASSTLAGGFLTDTQYF. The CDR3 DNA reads TGTGCCAGCAGCACACTAGCGGGAGGGTTCCTTACAGATACGCAGTATTTT.

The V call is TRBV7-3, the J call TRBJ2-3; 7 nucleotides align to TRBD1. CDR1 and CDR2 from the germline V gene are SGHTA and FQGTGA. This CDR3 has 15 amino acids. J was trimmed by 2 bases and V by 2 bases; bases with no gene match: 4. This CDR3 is CASSLQGQNTDTQYF. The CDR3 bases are TGTGCCAGCAGCTTACAGGGACAGAACACAGATACGCAGTATTTT.

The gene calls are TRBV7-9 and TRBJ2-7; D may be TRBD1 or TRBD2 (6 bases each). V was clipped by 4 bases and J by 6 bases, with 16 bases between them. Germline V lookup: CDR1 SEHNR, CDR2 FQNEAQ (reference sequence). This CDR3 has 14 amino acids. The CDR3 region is CASSSTGAAREQYF. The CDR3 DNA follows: TGTGCCAGCAGCTCGACGGGGGCGGCCCGCGAGCAGTACTTC. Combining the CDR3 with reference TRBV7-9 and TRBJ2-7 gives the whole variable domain DTGVSQNPRHKITKRGQNVTFRCDPISEHNRLYWYRQTLGQGPEFLTYFQNEAQLEKSRLLSDRFSAERPKGSFSTLEIQRTEQGDSAMYLCASSSTGAAREQYFGPGTRLTVT.

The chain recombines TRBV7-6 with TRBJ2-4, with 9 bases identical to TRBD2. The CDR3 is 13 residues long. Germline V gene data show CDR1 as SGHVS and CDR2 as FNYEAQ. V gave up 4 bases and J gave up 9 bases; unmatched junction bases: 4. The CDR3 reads CASSSRGGGIQYF. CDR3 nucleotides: TGTGCCAGCAGCTCTCGCGGGGGGGGCATTCAGTACTTC.

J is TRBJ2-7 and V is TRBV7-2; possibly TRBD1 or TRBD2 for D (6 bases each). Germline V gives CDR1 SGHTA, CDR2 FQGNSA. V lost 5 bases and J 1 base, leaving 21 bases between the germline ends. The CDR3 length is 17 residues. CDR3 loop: CASSPQATGARSYEQYF. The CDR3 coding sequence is TGTGCCAGCAGCCCGCAAGCGACGGGGGCTAGATCCTACGAGCAGTACTTC.

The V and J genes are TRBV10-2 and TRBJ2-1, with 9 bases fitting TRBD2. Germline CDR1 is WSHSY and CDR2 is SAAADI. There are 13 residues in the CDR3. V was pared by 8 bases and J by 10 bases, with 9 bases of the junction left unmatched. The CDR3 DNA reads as TGCGCCAGCCTTCGAGCGGGAGGAGACGAGCAGTTCTTC. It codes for CASLRAGGDEQFF.

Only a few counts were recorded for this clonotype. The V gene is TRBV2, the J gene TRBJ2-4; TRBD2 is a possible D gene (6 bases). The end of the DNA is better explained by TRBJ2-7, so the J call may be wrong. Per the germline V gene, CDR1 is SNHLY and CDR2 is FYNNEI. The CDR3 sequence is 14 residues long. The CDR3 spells CASSPAWREHEQYF. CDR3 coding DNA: TGTGCCAGCAGCCCGGCATGGCGGGAACACGAGCAGTACTTC.

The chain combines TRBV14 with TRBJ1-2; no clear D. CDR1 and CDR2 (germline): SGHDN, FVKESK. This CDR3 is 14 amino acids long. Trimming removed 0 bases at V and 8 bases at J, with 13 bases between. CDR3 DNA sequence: TGTGCCAGCAGCCAAGATCACGCGGGTTGGGGCTACACCTTC. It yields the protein CASSQDHAGWGYTF.

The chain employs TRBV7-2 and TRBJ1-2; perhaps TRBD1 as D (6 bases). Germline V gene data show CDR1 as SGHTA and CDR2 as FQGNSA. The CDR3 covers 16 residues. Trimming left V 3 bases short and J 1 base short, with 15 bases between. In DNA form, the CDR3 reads TGTGCCAGCAGCTTGCCACCCCGGACAGATAACTATGGCTACACCTTC. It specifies CASSLPPRTDNYGYTF.

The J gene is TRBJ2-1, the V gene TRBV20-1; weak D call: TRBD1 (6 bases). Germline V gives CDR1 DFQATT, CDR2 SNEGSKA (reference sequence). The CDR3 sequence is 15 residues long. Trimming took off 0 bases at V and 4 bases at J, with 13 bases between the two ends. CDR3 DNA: TGCAGTGCTAGAGACCGGGACAAACCATACAATGAGCAGTTCTTC. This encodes CSARDRDKPYNEQFF.

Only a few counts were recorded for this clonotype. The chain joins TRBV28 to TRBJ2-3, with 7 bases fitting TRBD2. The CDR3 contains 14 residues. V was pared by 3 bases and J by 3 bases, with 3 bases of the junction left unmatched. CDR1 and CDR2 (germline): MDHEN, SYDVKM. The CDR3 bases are TGTGCCAGCAGTTTTCTTAGCGGGACAGATACGCAGTATTTT. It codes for CASSFLSGTDTQYF.

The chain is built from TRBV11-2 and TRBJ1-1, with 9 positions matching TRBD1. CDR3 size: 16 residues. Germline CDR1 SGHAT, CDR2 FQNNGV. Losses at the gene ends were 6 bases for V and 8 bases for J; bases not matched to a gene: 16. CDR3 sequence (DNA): TGTGCCAGCAGTCGGGACGTGGGGACAGGGACTTTGGAAGCTTTCTTT. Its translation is CASSRDVGTGTLEAFF. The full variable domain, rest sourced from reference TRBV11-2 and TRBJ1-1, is EAGVAQSPRYKIIEKRQSVAFWCNPISGHATLYWYQQILGQGPKLLIQFQNNGVVDDSQLPKDRFSAERLKGVDSTLKIQPAKLEDSAVYLCASSRDVGTGTLEAFFGQGTRLTVV.

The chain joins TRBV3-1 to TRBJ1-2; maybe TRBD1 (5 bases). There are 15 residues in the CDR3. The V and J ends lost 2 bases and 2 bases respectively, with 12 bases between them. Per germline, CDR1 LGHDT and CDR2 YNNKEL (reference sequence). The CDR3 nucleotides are TGTGCCAGCAGCCAAACCGGGACTCTGAACTATGGCTACACCTTC. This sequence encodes CASSQTGTLNYGYTF.

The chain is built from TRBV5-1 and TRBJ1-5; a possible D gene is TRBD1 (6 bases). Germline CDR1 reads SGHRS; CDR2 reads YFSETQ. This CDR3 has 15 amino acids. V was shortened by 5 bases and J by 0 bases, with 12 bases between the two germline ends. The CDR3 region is CASRRDMDSNQPQHF. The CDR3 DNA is TGCGCCAGCAGACGGGACATGGATAGCAATCAGCCCCAGCATTTT.

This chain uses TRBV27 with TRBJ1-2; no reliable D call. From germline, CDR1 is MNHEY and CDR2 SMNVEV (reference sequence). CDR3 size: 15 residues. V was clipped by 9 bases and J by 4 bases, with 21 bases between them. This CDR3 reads CASCPAAPQTYGYTF. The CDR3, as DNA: TGTGCCAGTTGTCCGGCGGCACCGCAGACCTATGGCTACACCTTC.

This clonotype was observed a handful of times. In nucleotides, the CDR3 is TGCAGCGTTGAAGAGGGGGGAGAAGAGACCCAGTACTTC. Amino acids: CSVEEGGEETQYF. This rearrangement joins TRBV29-1 to TRBJ2-5; maybe TRBD2 (6 bases). V lost 0 bases and J 3 bases, leaving 8 bases between the germline ends. The CDR3 is 13 residues long. Germline assignment: CDR1 SQVTM and CDR2 ANQGSEA.

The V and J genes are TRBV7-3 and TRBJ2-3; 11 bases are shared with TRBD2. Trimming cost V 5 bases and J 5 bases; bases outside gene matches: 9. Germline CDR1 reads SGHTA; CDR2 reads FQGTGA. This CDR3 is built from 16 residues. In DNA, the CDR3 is TGTGCCAGCAGCCTTCCCGGGGGGACTAGCGGAGATACGCAGTATTTT. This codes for CASSLPGGTSGDTQYF.

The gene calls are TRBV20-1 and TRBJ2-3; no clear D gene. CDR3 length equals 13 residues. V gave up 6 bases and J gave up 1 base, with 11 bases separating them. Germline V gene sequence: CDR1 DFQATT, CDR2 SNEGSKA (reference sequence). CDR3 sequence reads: CSAFQGGTDTQYF. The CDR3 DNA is TGCAGTGCCTTCCAAGGCGGCACAGATACGCAGTATTTT.

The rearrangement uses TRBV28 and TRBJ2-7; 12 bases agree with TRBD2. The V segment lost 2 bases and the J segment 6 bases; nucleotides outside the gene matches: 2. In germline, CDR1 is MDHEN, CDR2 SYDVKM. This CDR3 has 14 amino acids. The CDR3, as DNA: TGTGCCAGCAGTTTAACTAGCGGGAGGAGCGAGCAGTACTTC. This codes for CASSLTSGRSEQYF.

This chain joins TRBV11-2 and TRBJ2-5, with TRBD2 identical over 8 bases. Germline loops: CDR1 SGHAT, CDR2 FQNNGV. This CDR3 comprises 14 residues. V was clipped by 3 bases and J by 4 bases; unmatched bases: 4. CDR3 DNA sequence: TGTGCCAGCAGCTTTCCGCTAGCGGGAGAGACCCAGTACTTC. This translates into CASSFPLAGETQYF.

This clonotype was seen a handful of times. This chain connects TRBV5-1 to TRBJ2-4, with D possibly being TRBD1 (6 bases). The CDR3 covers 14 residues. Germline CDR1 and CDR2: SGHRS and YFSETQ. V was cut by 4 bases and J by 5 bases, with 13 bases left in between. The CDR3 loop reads CASSPRTEENIQYF. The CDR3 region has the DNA TGCGCCAGCAGCCCACGGACAGAGGAAAACATTCAGTACTTC.

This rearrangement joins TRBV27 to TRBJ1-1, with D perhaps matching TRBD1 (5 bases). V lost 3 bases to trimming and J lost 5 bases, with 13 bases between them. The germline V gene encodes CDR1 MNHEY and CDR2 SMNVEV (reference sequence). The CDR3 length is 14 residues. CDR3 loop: CASSFKRGETEAFF. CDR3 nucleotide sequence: TGTGCCAGCAGTTTTAAGAGGGGTGAGACTGAAGCTTTCTTT.

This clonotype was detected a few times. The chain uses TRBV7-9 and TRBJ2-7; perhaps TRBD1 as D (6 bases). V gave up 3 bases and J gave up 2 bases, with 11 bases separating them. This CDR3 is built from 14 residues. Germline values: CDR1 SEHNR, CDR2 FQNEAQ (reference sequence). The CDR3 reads CASSLTGPTYEQYF. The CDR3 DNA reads TGTGCCAGCAGCTTGACAGGTCCGACCTACGAGCAGTACTTC.

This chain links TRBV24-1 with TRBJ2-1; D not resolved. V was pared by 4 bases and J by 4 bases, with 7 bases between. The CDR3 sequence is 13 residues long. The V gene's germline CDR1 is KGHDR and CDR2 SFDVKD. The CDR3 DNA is TGTGCCACCAGTGACATCCCATACAATGAGCAGTTCTTC. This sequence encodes CATSDIPYNEQFF.

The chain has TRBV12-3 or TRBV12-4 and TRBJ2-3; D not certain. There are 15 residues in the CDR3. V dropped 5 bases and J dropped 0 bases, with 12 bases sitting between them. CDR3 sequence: CASSGLWDSTDTQYF. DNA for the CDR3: TGTGCCAGCAGTGGCCTATGGGATAGCACAGATACGCAGTATTTT.